This passage covers 22 T cell receptor beta chains from one sample sequenced in a study of regulatory T cells in long-lasting Graves disease. Researchers made TCR beta libraries by using iRepertoire HTBI primers and running Arm-PCR on CDR3 regions. From the multiplex PCR reads, TCRdb called clonotypes with MiXCR, one entry per CDR3 protein. The data contain 450,000 to 600,000 distinct CDR3 sequences, about 17% of them singletons. Indicated time point: newly diagnosed GD, antithyroid drugs for less than 3 months. Extracted PBMC RNA gave rise to the TCR library. This sample also appeared in a second study, on T cells in Graves' hyperthyroidism and ophthalmopathy.

The specimen was peripheral blood mononuclear cells (PBMCs), collected at new diagnosis, from a patient treated with antithyroid drugs. These receptors were collected from a man aged 35 to 55 with Graves disease.

The table lists this clonotype with a few counts. The chain employs TRBV6-1 and TRBJ2-3, with D unresolved. The V end lost 6 bases, the J end lost 1 base, and 17 bases lay between the germline ends. CDR3 length: 16 amino acids. Germline V CDR1 and CDR2: MNHNS, SASEGT. CDR3 loop: CASRQNGGRGTDTQYF. The CDR3 coding sequence is TGTGCCAGCAGGCAAAACGGCGGACGCGGCACAGATACGCAGTATTTT.

In its sample, this clonotype was seen many times. The chain couples TRBV20-1 to TRBJ2-1, with TRBD2 matching 7 bases. The CDR3 spans 17 residues. The V and J ends lost 1 base and 0 bases, in that order; junction bases with no gene match: 9. CDR1 DFQATT and CDR2 SNEGSKA come from the germline V gene (reference sequence). This CDR3 is CSARVRIRGSSYNEQFF. The DNA of the CDR3 is TGCAGTGCTAGAGTTAGAATTCGCGGGAGCTCCTACAATGAGCAGTTCTTC.

The chain combines TRBV28 with TRBJ2-6, with a tentative D call TRBD2 (5 bases). Germline CDR1 reads MDHEN; CDR2 reads SYDVKM. This CDR3 has 15 residues. V was trimmed by 7 bases and J by 2 bases, leaving 12 bases between them. CDR3 loop: CASTLRGPGANVLTF. CDR3 nucleotides: TGTGCCAGCACACTACGGGGTCCTGGGGCCAACGTCCTGACTTTC. The full variable domain, with the rest looked up from reference TRBV28 and TRBJ2-6, is DVKVTQSSRYLVKRTGEKVFLECVQDMDHENMFWYRQDPGLGLRLIYFSYDVKMKEKGDIPEGYSVSREKKERFSLILESASTNQTSMYLCASTLRGPGANVLTFGAGSRLTVL.

This clonotype was detected many times. The chain carries TRBV27 and TRBJ1-2; maybe TRBD1 (6 bases). The CDR3 has 13 residues. The germline V gene encodes CDR1 MNHEY and CDR2 SMNVEV (reference sequence). The ends were cut back, 4 bases at V and 7 bases at J, with 13 bases in the middle. CDR3 sequence: CASSSTGPPGYTF. CDR3 sequence (DNA): TGTGCCAGCAGTTCGACAGGACCCCCTGGCTACACCTTC.

This clonotype has a count of ten or more. The J gene is TRBJ1-2, the V gene TRBV7-2; 11 bases match TRBD1. The CDR3 spans 13 residues. With V trimmed by 4 bases and J by 8 bases, 3 bases remained unmatched. Germline assignment: CDR1 SGHTA and CDR2 FQGNSA. The CDR3 sequence is CASSWDRGKGYTF. CDR3 sequence (DNA): TGTGCCAGCAGCTGGGACAGGGGGAAAGGCTACACCTTC. Full variable domain (rest looked up from reference TRBV7-2 and TRBJ1-2): GAGVSQSPSNKVTEKGKDVELRCDPISGHTALYWYRQSLGQGLEFLIYFQGNSAPDKSGLPSDRFSAERTGGSVSTLTIQRTQQEDSAVYLCASSWDRGKGYTFGSGTRLTVV.

In its sample, this clonotype was seen many times. The rearrangement links TRBV2 to TRBJ2-3, with D unresolved. The length of the CDR3 is 15 residues. CDR1 is SNHLY and CDR2 is FYNNEI in the germline V gene. V lost 2 bases and J lost 2, with 11 bases in between. The CDR3 coding sequence is TGTGCCAGCAGTGAATTTTCCTCAGCCACAGATACGCAGTATTTT. It encodes CASSEFSSATDTQYF.

At least ten counts were recorded for this clonotype. The chain joins TRBV7-3 to TRBJ2-2; 11 bases line up with TRBD2. Germline CDR1 reads SGHTA; CDR2 reads FQGTGA. The CDR3 has 14 residues. V was clipped by 5 bases and J by 6 bases; unmatched bases: 2. CDR3 region: CASSRTSGPGELFF. In nucleotides, the CDR3 is TGTGCCAGCAGCCGGACTAGCGGGCCCGGGGAGCTGTTTTTT.

This clonotype was seen more than once but under ten times. The rearrangement uses TRBV10-2 and TRBJ2-2, with a tentative D call TRBD1 (6 bases). The germline V gene encodes CDR1 WSHSY and CDR2 SAAADI. V lost 6 bases and J lost 6, with 11 bases in between. CDR3 length: 13 residues. The CDR3 region has the DNA TGCGCCAGCAGGACAGGTTGGGCCGGGGAGCTGTTTTTT. This sequence encodes CASRTGWAGELFF.

The genes are TRBV6-1 and TRBJ1-1; weak D call: TRBD1 (6 bases). CDR1 is MNHNS, CDR2 SASEGT, per germline. Deletions cut 6 bases from V and 5 bases from J, with 13 bases between. The CDR3 has 13 amino acids. CDR3 protein: CASRQGSRTEAFF. Written as DNA, the CDR3 is TGTGCCAGCAGACAGGGTTCGAGGACTGAAGCTTTCTTT.

There are a few counts of this clonotype. The V gene is TRBV30, the J gene TRBJ1-1, with TRBD1 matching over 9 bases. CDR1 and CDR2 (germline): GTSNPN, SVGIG (reference sequence). The V and J ends lost 2 bases and 5 bases, in that order; junction bases with no gene match: 3. The CDR3 totals 13 residues. CDR3 nucleotide sequence: TGTGCCTGGAGTACGGACAGGGGAACTGAAGCTTTCTTT. It is translated as CAWSTDRGTEAFF.

This chain's CDR3 is CASSQDNGLAAPDDTQYF. CDR3 DNA: TGTGCCAGCAGCCAAGATAACGGACTAGCGGCCCCAGACGATACGCAGTATTTT. The genes are TRBV14 and TRBJ2-3, with TRBD2 identical over 10 bases. The J segment lost 6 bases and the V segment lost 0 bases, leaving 12 bases of the junction unmatched. CDR1 is SGHDN, CDR2 FVKESK, per germline. The CDR3 consists of 18 residues.

The chain combines TRBV28 with TRBJ2-5; TRBD1 agrees at 9 bases. Germline V gene data show CDR1 as MDHEN and CDR2 as SYDVKM. The CDR3 covers 14 residues. V lost 4 bases and J lost 5; bases outside the gene matches: 5. The DNA of the CDR3 is TGTGCCAGCAGTTACACAGGGGGCGGGGAGACCCAGTACTTC. This codes for CASSYTGGGETQYF.

This clonotype was counted only a few times. The rearrangement links TRBV20-1 to TRBJ1-6; D call uncertain. Germline CDR1 is DFQATT and CDR2 is SNEGSKA (reference sequence). The CDR3 contains 16 residues. Trimming took 2 bases from V and 7 from J, leaving 18 bases between them. Written as DNA, the CDR3 is TGCAGTGCTAGACCCCCAAGGTTTCCAAAAAATTCACCCCTCCACTTT. Translation: CSARPPRFPKNSPLHF.

As to this clonotype: Sequence at one end of the junction differs from germline and may be a read error. This chain joins TRBV12-3 or TRBV12-4 and TRBJ1-5, with TRBD1 as a possible D gene (6 bases). The CDR3 runs to 17 residues. The chain's CDR3 is CASILGGTSYSNQPPHF. CDR3 nucleotide sequence: TGTGCCAGCATCTTAGGGGGAACTAGTTATAGCAATCAGCCCCCGCATTTT.

This clonotype was picked up many times. The chain is built from TRBV12-3 or TRBV12-4 and TRBJ2-7, with a weak D call TRBD2 (6 bases). Trimming removed 3 bases from V and 0 bases from J, with 15 bases in between. This CDR3 is 16 amino acids long. The CDR3 protein is CASSLGAGKSSYEQYF. In DNA, the CDR3 is TGTGCCAGCAGTTTGGGAGCGGGTAAGAGCTCCTACGAGCAGTACTTC.

This clonotype was seen repeatedly, ten times or more. V and J are TRBV20-1 and TRBJ2-4; TRBD2 might be the D (6 bases). The CDR3 consists of 15 residues. Trimming took off 6 bases at V and 7 bases at J, with 22 bases between the two ends. Germline V gene lookup returns CDR1 DFQATT and CDR2 SNEGSKA (reference sequence). In DNA, the CDR3 is TGCAGTGCGGATACTTCTTCTAGCCGGGAGAACATTCAGTACTTC. This encodes CSADTSSSRENIQYF.

This clonotype was detected ten times or more. The chain carries TRBV20-1 and TRBJ2-3, with TRBD2 matching 10 bases. Germline trimming cut 0 bases from V and 3 bases from J; bases unmatched to any gene: 12. Germline values: CDR1 DFQATT, CDR2 SNEGSKA (reference sequence). The CDR3 has 18 residues. The CDR3 DNA reads as TGCAGTGCTAGAGATCCGGTCGGTAGCGGGAGGAAGACAGATACGCAGTATTTT. This sequence encodes CSARDPVGSGRKTDTQYF.

This clonotype was counted at least ten times. The rearrangement joins TRBV6-1 to TRBJ2-7, with 9 bases matching TRBD1. Germline V gene lookup returns CDR1 MNHNS and CDR2 SASEGT. CDR3 length equals 14 residues. V shed 6 bases and J 9 bases; nucleotides not matched to a gene: 12. The CDR3 DNA sequence: TGTGCCAGCAGCCGTAAAGATCACAGGGGGCCGCAGTACTTC. This encodes CASSRKDHRGPQYF.

V is TRBV7-2 and J is TRBJ1-2; D remains ambiguous. Trimming stripped 1 base from V and 4 bases from J, with 19 bases between. The CDR3 totals 17 residues. CDR1 is SGHTA and CDR2 is FQGNSA in the germline V gene. The CDR3 DNA sequence: TGTGCCAGCAGCTTAGAGTCTGAGGGTCATGGCTTCTATGGCTACACCTTC. It encodes CASSLESEGHGFYGYTF.

Many counts were recorded for this clonotype. This CDR3 reads CASTGVASYEQYF. CDR3 bases: TGTGCCAGCACGGGTGTCGCTTCCTACGAGCAGTACTTC. The chain is built from TRBV28 and TRBJ2-7; unclear D gene. Between the trimmed V and J ends, which lost 7 bases and 1 base, there was a span of 11 bases. This CDR3 spans 13 amino acids. Germline CDR1 and CDR2: MDHEN and SYDVKM.

This clonotype has ten or more counts. The V and J genes are TRBV24-1 and TRBJ2-1; no definite D call. V lost 3 bases, J lost 5 bases, and 13 bases lay in between. CDR3 length: 15 amino acids. CDR1 is KGHDR, CDR2 SFDVKD, per germline. The CDR3 DNA is TGTGCCACCAGTGATCCTCGGGCCCTCCACAATGAGCAGTTCTTC. It specifies CATSDPRALHNEQFF.

Comments on this clonotype: An end of the junction differs from the germline gene, which may be a read error. This chain links TRBV27 with TRBJ2-1; D possibly corresponds to TRBD2 (7 bases). The CDR3 is 14 amino acids. Germline V gene lookup returns CDR1 MNHEY and CDR2 SMNVEV (reference sequence). In DNA form, the CDR3 reads TGTGCCACCTCACGAGGGGGGGGACGCAATGAGCTGTTCTTC. Amino acid sequence: CATSRGGGRNELFF.